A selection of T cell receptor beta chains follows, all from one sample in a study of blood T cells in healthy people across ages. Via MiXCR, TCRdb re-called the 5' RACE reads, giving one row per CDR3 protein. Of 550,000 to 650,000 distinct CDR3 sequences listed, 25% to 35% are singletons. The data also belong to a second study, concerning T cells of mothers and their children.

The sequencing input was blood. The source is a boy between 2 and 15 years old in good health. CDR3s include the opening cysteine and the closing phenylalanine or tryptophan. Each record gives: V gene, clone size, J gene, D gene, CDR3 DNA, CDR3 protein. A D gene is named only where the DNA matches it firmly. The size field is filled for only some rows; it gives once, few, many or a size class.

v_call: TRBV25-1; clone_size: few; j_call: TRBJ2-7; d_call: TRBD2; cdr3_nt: TGTGCCAGCAGTGCCCAGGGACTAGCGGGGTACGAGCAGTACTTC; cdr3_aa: CASSAQGLAGYEQYF
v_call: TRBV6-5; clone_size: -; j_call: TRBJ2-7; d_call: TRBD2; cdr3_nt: TGTGCCAGCAGTTACTCGGCTAGCGGAGGGGCCGAGCAGTACTTC; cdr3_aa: CASSYSASGGAEQYF
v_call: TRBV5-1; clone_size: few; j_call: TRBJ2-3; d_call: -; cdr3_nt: TGCGCCAGCAGCTTGGAGGAAAGTTTTCCTAGGACACCAGCTTGGGATACGCAGTATTTT; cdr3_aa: CASSLEESFPRTPAWDTQYF
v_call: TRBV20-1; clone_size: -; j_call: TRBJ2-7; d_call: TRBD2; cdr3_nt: TGCAGTGCTAGCGGGAGGGGGGTCGAGCAGTACTTC; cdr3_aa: CSASGRGVEQYF
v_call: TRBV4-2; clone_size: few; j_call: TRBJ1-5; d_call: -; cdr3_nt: TGTGCCAGCAGCCAAGATCTCAGGACCCAGCATTTT; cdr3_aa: CASSQDLRTQHF
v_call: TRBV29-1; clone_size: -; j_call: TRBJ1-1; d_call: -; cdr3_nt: TGCAGCGTTGTTCAAATGAACACTGAAGCTTTCTTT; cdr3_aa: CSVVQMNTEAFF
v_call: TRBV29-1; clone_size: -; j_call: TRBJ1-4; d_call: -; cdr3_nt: TGCAGCGTTAAGTCTGCTAATGAAAAACTGTTTTTT; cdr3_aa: CSVKSANEKLFF
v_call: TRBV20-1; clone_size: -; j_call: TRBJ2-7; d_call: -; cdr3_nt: TGCAGTGCTGGGGACAATTACTACGAGCAGTACTTC; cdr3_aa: CSAGDNYYEQYF
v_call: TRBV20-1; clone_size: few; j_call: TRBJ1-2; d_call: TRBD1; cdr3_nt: TGCAGTGCCGCGGACAGGGCCTATGGCTACACCTTC; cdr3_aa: CSAADRAYGYTF
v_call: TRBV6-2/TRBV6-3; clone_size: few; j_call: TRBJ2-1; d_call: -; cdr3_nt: TGTGCCAGCAGTCAGGACTGGCGAGGGGGGGAGCAGTTCTTC; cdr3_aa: CASSQDWRGGEQFF
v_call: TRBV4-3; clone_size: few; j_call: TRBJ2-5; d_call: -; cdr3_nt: TGCGCCAGCAGCCAGAACCACAGGGACGGCTATGAAGGAGAGACCCAGTACTTC; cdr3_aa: CASSQNHRDGYEGETQYF
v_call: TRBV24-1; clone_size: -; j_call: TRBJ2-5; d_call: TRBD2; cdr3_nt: TGTGCCACCAGTGGCCTCAGCGGGGGGGTGAAGACCCAGTACTTC; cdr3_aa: CATSGLSGGVKTQYF
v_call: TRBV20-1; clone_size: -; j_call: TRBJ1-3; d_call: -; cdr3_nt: TGCAGTGCTAGCCCCTCTTGGGAGGGAAACACCATATATTTT; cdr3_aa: CSASPSWEGNTIYF
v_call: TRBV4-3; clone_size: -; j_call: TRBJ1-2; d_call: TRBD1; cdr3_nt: TGCGCCAGCAGCCACGAGTACAGGGGGCCCTATGGCTACACCTTC; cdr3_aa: CASSHEYRGPYGYTF
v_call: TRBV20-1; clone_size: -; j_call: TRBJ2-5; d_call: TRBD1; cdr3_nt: TGCAGTGCTAGAGAGAGGACAGGGGGCGAAGAGACCCAGTACTTC; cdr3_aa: CSARERTGGEETQYF
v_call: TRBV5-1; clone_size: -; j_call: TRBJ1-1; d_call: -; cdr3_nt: TGCGCCAGCAGCCTTGGACAGTGGCAAATGAACACTGAAGCTTTCTTT; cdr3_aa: CASSLGQWQMNTEAFF
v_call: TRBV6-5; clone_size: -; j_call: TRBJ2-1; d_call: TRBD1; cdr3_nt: TGTGCCAGCAGTTACCATCAGGGGGGACAGGGGATCAATGAGCAGTTCTTC; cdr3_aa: CASSYHQGGQGINEQFF
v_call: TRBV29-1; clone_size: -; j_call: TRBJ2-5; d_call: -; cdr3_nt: TGCAGCGTTGACGTTTCGATAGGGTGGAAAGAGACCCAGTACTTC; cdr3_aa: CSVDVSIGWKETQYF
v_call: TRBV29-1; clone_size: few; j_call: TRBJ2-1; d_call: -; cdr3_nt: TGCAGCGTTGCTAGGGCCTACAATGAGCAGTTCTTC; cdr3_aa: CSVARAYNEQFF
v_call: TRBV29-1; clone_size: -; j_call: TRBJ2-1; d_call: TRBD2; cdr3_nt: TGCAGCGTTGCCCTCTCGACTAGCGGGGGGTCCTACAATGAGCAGTTCTTC; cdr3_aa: CSVALSTSGGSYNEQFF
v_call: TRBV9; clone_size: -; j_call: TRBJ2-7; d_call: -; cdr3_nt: TGTGCCAGCAGCGTGAAGGGGGACTCCTACGAGCAGTACTTC; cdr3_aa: CASSVKGDSYEQYF
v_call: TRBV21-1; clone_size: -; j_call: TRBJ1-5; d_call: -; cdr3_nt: TGTGCCAGCACCCCGGGGCAGATGAGCAATCAGCCCCAGCATTTT; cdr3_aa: CASTPGQMSNQPQHF
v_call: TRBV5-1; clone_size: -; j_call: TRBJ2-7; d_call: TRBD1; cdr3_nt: TGCGCCAGCAGCTCCCTGGGACAGGGACCCTACGAGCAGTACTTC; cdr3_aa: CASSSLGQGPYEQYF
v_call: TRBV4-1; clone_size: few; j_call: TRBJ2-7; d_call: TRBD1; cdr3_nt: TGCGCCAGCAGCCAACGGACAGGGGGGGCCTACGAGCAGTACTTC; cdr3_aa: CASSQRTGGAYEQYF
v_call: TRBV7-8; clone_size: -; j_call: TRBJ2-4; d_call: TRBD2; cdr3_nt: TGTGCCAACAGCTCCAGGACTAGCGGGAGTCTCCTAGCCAAAAACATTCAGTACTTC; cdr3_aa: CANSSRTSGSLLAKNIQYF
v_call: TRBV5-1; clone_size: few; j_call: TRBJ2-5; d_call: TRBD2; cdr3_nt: TGCGCCAGCAGCTTAGGACTAGCGGAAATCCAAGAGACCCAGTACTTC; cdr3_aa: CASSLGLAEIQETQYF
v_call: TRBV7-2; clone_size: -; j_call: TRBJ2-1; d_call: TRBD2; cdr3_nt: TGTGCCAGCAGCTCAACTAGCGTCAATGAGCAGTTCTTC; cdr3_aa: CASSSTSVNEQFF
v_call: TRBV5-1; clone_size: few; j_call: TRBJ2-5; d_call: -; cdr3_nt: TGCGCCAGCAGCTGGGGGACGGTAAACATAGAGACCCAGTACTTC; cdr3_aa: CASSWGTVNIETQYF
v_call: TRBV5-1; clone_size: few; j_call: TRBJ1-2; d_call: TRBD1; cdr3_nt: TGCGCCAGCAGCTCCATGACAGGGGGAGACTATGGCTACACCTTC; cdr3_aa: CASSSMTGGDYGYTF
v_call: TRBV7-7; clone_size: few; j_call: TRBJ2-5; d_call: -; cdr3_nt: TGTGCTAGCAGACCCGGACTAAGGTCAGGGGGTCCACAAGAGACCCAGTACTTC; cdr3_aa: CASRPGLRSGGPQETQYF
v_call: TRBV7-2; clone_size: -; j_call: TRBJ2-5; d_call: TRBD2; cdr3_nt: TGTGCCACCCCGGAGCGGGGGCAGGAGACCCAGTACTTC; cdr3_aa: CATPERGQETQYF
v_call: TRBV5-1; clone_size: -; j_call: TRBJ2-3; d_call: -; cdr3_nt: TGCGCCAGCAGCTTTACTCAAGATACGCAGTATTTT; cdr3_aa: CASSFTQDTQYF
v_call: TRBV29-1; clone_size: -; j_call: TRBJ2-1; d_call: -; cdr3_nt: TGCAGCGTTCTGAGGTATGAGCAGTTCTTC; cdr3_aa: CSVLRYEQFF
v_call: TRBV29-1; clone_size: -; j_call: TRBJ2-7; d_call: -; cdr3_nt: TGCAGCGTTAGGGGCAGATTTAATGACGAGCAGTACTTC; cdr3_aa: CSVRGRFNDEQYF
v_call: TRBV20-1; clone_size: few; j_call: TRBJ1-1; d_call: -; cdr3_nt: TGCAGTGCTAGAACTACAGGGAGGACTGAAGCTTTCTTT; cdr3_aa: CSARTTGRTEAFF
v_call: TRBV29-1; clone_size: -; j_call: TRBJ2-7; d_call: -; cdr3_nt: TGCAGCGTTGAGGGGATTCGGGGCAGGGATAGGTACGAGCAGTACTTC; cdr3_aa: CSVEGIRGRDRYEQYF
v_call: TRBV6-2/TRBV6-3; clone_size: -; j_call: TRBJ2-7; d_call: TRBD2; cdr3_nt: TGTGCCAGCAGTTACAGCGGGACTAGCGGGAGGAAGACCTACGAGCAGTACTTC; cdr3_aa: CASSYSGTSGRKTYEQYF
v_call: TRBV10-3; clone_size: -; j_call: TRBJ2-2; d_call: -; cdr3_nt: TGTGCCATCAGTGATGGTACTTGGTGGGACACCGGGGAGCTGTTTTTT; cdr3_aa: CAISDGTWWDTGELFF
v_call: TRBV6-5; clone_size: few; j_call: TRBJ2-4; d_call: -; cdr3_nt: TGTGCCAGCAGTTGGAAAAACATTCAGTACTTC; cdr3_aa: CASSWKNIQYF
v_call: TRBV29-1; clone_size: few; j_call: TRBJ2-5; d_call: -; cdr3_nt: TGCAGCGTTGTCTTGGAGACCCAGTACTTC; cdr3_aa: CSVVLETQYF
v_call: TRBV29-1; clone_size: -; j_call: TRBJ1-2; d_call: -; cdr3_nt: TGCAGCGTTGACAATACAGGGTGGGAATTTGGCTACACCTTC; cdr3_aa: CSVDNTGWEFGYTF
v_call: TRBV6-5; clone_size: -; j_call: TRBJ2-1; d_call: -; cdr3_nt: TGTGCCAGCAGCCGGACGGATTTTACGGGGAATGAGCAGTTCTTC; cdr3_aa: CASSRTDFTGNEQFF
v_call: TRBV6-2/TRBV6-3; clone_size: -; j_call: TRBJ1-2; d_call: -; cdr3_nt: TGTGCCAGCAGGGCCGTTTCGAGGGGCGAGAATGGCTACACCTTC; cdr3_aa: CASRAVSRGENGYTF
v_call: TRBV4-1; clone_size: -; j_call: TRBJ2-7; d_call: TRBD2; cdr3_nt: TGCGCCAGCAGCCAAGCTAGCGGGGGGACCAGTCTCTACGAGCAGTACTTC; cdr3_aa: CASSQASGGTSLYEQYF
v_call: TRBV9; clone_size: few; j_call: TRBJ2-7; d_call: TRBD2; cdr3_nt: TGTGCCAGCAGCGCGAGCGGGAGTGGTTTCGAGCAGTACTTC; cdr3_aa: CASSASGSGFEQYF
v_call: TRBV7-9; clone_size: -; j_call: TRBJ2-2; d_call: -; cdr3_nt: TGTGCCAGCAACCTAGGAAACACCGGGGAGCTGTTTTTT; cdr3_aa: CASNLGNTGELFF
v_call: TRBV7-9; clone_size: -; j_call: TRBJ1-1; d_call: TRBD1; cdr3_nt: TGTGCCAGCAGCGAGGCCAGGGGGGAGGGCACTGAAGCTTTCTTT; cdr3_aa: CASSEARGEGTEAFF
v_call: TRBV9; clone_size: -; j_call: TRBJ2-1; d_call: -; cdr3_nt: TGTGCCAGCAGCGTATCAAATGAGCAGTTCTTC; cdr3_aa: CASSVSNEQFF
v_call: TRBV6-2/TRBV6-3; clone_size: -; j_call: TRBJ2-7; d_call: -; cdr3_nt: TGTGCCAGCAGTTATAACAGCTTCTACGAGCAGTACTTC; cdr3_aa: CASSYNSFYEQYF
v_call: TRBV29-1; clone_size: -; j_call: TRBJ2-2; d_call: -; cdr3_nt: TGCAGCGTTGAATCCAACGGCCTTACCGGGGAGCTGTTTTTT; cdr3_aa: CSVESNGLTGELFF
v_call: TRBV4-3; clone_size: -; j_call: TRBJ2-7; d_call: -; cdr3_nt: TGCGCCAGCAGCCAAGAGGCTCAACCTGTGACCTACGAGCAGTACTTC; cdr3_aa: CASSQEAQPVTYEQYF
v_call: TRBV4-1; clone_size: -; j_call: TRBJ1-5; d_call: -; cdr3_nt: TGCGCCAGCAGCCAAGCTGTCGTAACGAATCAGCCCCAGCATTTT; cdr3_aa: CASSQAVVTNQPQHF
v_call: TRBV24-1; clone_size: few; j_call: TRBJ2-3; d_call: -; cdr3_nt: TGTGCCACCAGTGACCCACAGGGTGGAGATACGCAGTATTTT; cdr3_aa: CATSDPQGGDTQYF
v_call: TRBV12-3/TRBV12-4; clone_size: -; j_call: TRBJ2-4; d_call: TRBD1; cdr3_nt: TGTGCCAGCAGTAGCCGGGACAGCCTAGCCAAAAACATTCAGTACTTC; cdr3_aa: CASSSRDSLAKNIQYF
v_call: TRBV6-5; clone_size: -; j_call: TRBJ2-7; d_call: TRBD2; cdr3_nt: TGTGCCAGCAGTTACACAAGACTAGCGGGGCCCCACTACGAGCAGTACTTC; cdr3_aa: CASSYTRLAGPHYEQYF